A selection of T cell receptor beta chains follows, all from one sample in a study of T cells in Graves' hyperthyroidism and ophthalmopathy. In TCRdb, the multiplex PCR reads were re-called with MiXCR into one record per CDR3 protein. The table records about 600,000 distinct CDR3 sequences, around 15% of them present only once. Sequenced input: blood. The receptor source for this set is a woman between 40 and 50 years old with Graves' ophthalmopathy. Each CDR3 is given with its conserved first and last residue. The D gene is left open where the match is weak. Only some rows state a clone size, as once, few, many or a class for expanded clones.

d_call j_call v_call clone_size cdr3_nt cdr3_aa
NA TRBJ1-2 TRBV7-9 NA TGTGCCAGCTCTCGGAATGCGGGGGGAGATGGCTACACCTTC CASSRNAGGDGYTF
NA TRBJ1-1 TRBV29-1 NA TGCAGCGTTCTGGCTTACGGATTGAACACTGAAGCTTTCTTT CSVLAYGLNTEAFF
NA TRBJ2-1 TRBV28 many TGTGCCTCCAAGATGGGGGTCTCGATCTTCTACAATGAGCAGTTCTTC CASKMGVSIFYNEQFF
TRBD2 TRBJ2-3 TRBV7-9 NA TGTGCCAGCCTCCGGACTAGCGGTTCCCTCGCAGATACGCAGTATTTT CASLRTSGSLADTQYF
TRBD2 TRBJ2-5 TRBV11-2 NA TGTGCCAGCAGCCAGGAAGCGGGGAAGGGGGAGACCCAGTACTTC CASSQEAGKGETQYF
NA TRBJ2-2 TRBV7-9 NA TGTGCCAGCAGCTTCGCCCATACCGCCGGGGAGCTGTTTTTT CASSFAHTAGELFF
NA TRBJ1-2 TRBV5-6 NA TGTGCCAGCAGCTCTCCGGGGGTAGACGGCGGCTACACCTTC CASSSPGVDGGYTF
NA TRBJ1-1 TRBV27 many TGTGCCAGCAGTTTATCTTTCCCAGGGAACACTGAAGCTTTCTTT CASSLSFPGNTEAFF
TRBD1 TRBJ2-3 TRBV29-1 many TGCAGCGTTGACGACAGGGTCCCCACAGATACGCAGTATTTT CSVDDRVPTDTQYF
TRBD1 TRBJ2-7 TRBV5-1 NA TGCGCCAGCAGATCTGAGGACAGGGGGATCTACGAGCAGTACTTC CASRSEDRGIYEQYF